This TCR beta chain was sequenced in a study of T cells after yellow fever vaccination. Study background: Any fraction with a low cell number was prepared using SMART-Seq v4 Ultra Low Input.

In making TCR cDNA, 5'RACE template switching added a universal primer site and UMIs to it. TCRdb re-derived calls from the 5' RACE reads in MiXCR, one entry per CDR3 protein. The sample consists of 300,000 to 450,000 distinct CDR3 sequences, about 6.2% of them appearing once. The CDR3 is made up of 17 amino acids. Germline CDR1 reads SGHVS; CDR2 reads FNYEAQ. The ends were cut back, 4 bases at V and 1 base at J, with 16 bases in the middle. This clonotype was detected only a few times. The sequencing used PBMCs, collected 5 days after the yellow fever booster vaccination. The V gene is TRBV7-6, the J gene TRBJ2-2; D might be TRBD2 (8 bases). The sequence was collected from a man aged 25-45 years who received the YFV17D yellow fever vaccine. CDR3 DNA: TGTGCCAGCAGCTCGGGGGGGGGACAGATGAACACCGGGGAGCTGTTTTTT. Protein product: CASSSGGGQMNTGELFF.